This is a list of T cell receptor beta chains from one sample in a study of blood T cell repertoires in COVID-19. The protocol was immunoSEQ multiplex PCR, while the TCRdb copy is restricted to in-frame clones and leaves out a portion. The table lists 150,000 to 200,000 clones, 70% to 85% of them singletons. The sequenced sample was peripheral blood. These receptors originate from a woman aged 80 or over with acute or convalescent COVID-19. CDR3s include the opening cysteine and the closing phenylalanine or tryptophan.

TRBV19	TRBJ2-6	CASRWGTGLKSGANVLTF
TRBV10-1	TRBJ2-5	CASSEKATGKETQYF
TRBV5-4	TRBJ2-1	CASRDATGTGGNEQFF
TRBV10-1	TRBJ2-2	CASRTLHPSDTNTGELFF
TRBV5-1	TRBJ1-1	CASSLGKDRVNTEAFF
TRBV25-1	TRBJ2-2	CASYGSYMNTGELFF
TRBV2	TRBJ2-3	CASSGQFSSTDTQYF
TRBV5-1	TRBJ2-5	CASSLLGGGGETQYF
TRBV7-8	TRBJ1-2	CASNRGTGTTYGYTF
TRBV6-1	TRBJ1-5	CASSEGLRGYNQPQHF
TRBV9	TRBJ2-3	CASSASGSTDTQYF
TRBV27	TRBJ1-2	CASSCLGQGCGYTF
TRBV9	TRBJ1-1	CASSVGDISNTEAFF
TRBV19	TRBJ2-5	CASSISPTGRETQYF
TRBV4-2	TRBJ1-6	CASSQEGTGTGYSPLHF
TRBV30	TRBJ2-1	CAWSSVLGTGNNEQFF
TRBV7-2	TRBJ1-1	CASSPDRDRGARRPEAFF
TRBV2	TRBJ1-2	CASRSQGFGYTF
TRBV5-1	TRBJ1-1	CASSYRGLTEAFF
TRBV10-3	TRBJ2-7	CAISESGREYSYEQYF
TRBV6-6	TRBJ2-7	CASSLAGESYEQYF
TRBV11-2	TRBJ2-1	CASSLVPGWAGDEQFF
TRBV6-5	TRBJ2-5	CASSWGGRRETQYF
TRBV5-1	TRBJ1-1	CASSYRGGTEAFF
TRBV6-1	TRBJ1-1	CASSESSRQDTEAFF
TRBV5-1	TRBJ2-1	CASSGGSYYNEQFF
TRBV11-2	TRBJ2-3	CASSRAAGGADTQYF
TRBV19	TRBJ2-2	CASSMTSASNTGELFF
TRBV10-1	TRBJ2-1	CASSPSRGSGGNEQFF
TRBV27	TRBJ2-7	CASSTQGNEQYF
TRBV6-2/TRBV6-3	TRBJ2-1	CASSYSIRVLADYNEQFF
TRBV11-2	TRBJ2-3	CASSLGAGTGGISTQYF
TRBV6-2/TRBV6-3	TRBJ1-1	CASSFHGGAHHPTDTEAFF
TRBV10-3	TRBJ1-2	CAISEPGTVGVNGYTF
TRBV7-2	TRBJ2-7	CASSPTGTSIYEQYF
TRBV6-5	TRBJ2-2	CASSNGGWNTGELFF
TRBV5-4	TRBJ2-5	CASSSGLAGAETQYF
TRBV27	TRBJ2-1	CASSRAGGAYNEQFF
TRBV21-1	TRBJ1-5	CASSSPWTGNQPQHF
TRBV7-2	TRBJ1-2	CASSLAGDKLYGYTF
TRBV7-9	TRBJ2-1	CASSFERRQFF